This T cell receptor beta chain stems from a study of blood T cell repertoires in COVID-19 (dated by TCRdb to 2019 to 2021). Regarding the complete study: The collaborator samples originated in the United States, Italy and Spain and spanned the acute and convalescent phases of COVID-19. The prospective study material was composed of cDNA or gDNA derived from T cells, B-cell-depleted T cells, or PBMCs. Subjects who had been exposed to COVID-19, were actively infected with it, or had recovered from it provided the deeply sampled blood TCRbeta repertoires that made up the dataset. The repertoires were made available in a free public database intended to serve as a resource for research on the immune response to SARS-CoV-2. Samples were obtained from the ongoing ImmuneRACE study (first 160 participants) and from 1,200 or so subjects provided by 6 global collaborators. Nearly every sample came with metadata listing a de-identified subject ID, COVID-19 status, age in years and sex. HLA class I and class II types, where available, came from metadata supplied by the sample provider rather than from assay-based typing. What the work shows at the level of the full study, not this receptor alone: Clinical and demographic metadata were provided uncurated, with the amount varying by source and participant.

Samples from volunteer blood donors who had recovered from COVID-19 were contributed by a second Seattle source. The collaborating institutions used their own protocols to collect whole blood in K2EDTA tubes. For TCRbeta analysis, collaborators shipped samples in one of three forms: frozen whole blood, isolated PBMCs, or DNA extracted from either of those sample types. From the cysteine through the phenylalanine, the CDR3 covers 18 amino acids. This entry keeps only the CDR3 DNA: 54 bases, framed from base 1. Trimming accounts for 9 bases at V and 3 bases at J, while the number of junction bases matched to no gene is 15. CDR1 LGHDT and CDR2 YNNKEL are derived from the germline V gene (reference sequence). Regarding this clone: What antigen it recognizes has not been identified. Base qualities are not at hand, and no much larger clone is one base apart.

TCRbeta CDR3 regions were amplified from genomic DNA by means of the immunoSEQ Assay, a bias-controlled multiplex PCR. The original pipeline was this. Nucleated cell counts per sample were estimated from amplification of reference gene primers within the assay. To quantify the absolute abundance of each unique TCRbeta CDR3 rearrangement, sequence reads were collapsed and filtered. For each sample, productive Simpson clonality was calculated as the square root of Simpson's diversity index across productive rearrangements. The table was pulled from immuneACCESS by TCRdb, which kept in-frame rearrangements only. Such tables lose some clones; where checked, under half of the loss comes from unresolved V genes, and the rest has no known cause. That table supplies the V and J calls and clone size; D and trimming were determined from the DNA. This sample comprises about 260,000 clones, around nine tenths of them detected only once. The ten top clones hold approximately 9.8% of the sample.

The sample comprised peripheral blood. The chain employs TRBV3-1 (or the pseudogene TRBV3-2) and TRBJ2-2; TRBD2 matches 11 bases in the middle. This clonotype was sampled from a man aged 35-49 years who had recovered from COVID-19. The DNA sequence reads TGTGCCAGTTGGGGTACTTTAGCGGGGGGGCCGCACACCGGGGAGCTGTTTTTT. Protein translation: CASWGTLAGGPHTGELFF.